This T cell receptor (beta chain) is drawn from a study of blood T cell repertoires in COVID-19. About the research overall: Specimens from acute and convalescent COVID-19 originated in the United States, Italy and Spain.

Methods used by the authors: Reference gene primer amplification in the assay estimated nucleated cell counts. Repertoires were generated with immunoSEQ multiplex PCR, while TCRdb's copy carries only in-frame clones and drops some. V, J and clone size are taken as reported in that table, and D and trimming were inferred from the DNA itself. The top ten clones hold roughly 1.5% of a sample with some 190,000 clones, almost 90% of them seen once. Germline loops: CDR1 SGHVS, CDR2 FNYEAQ. The CDR3 length is 16 residues. V was pared by 1 base and J by 6 bases, with 7 bases of the junction left unmatched. The TCR was taken from a man in his late teens or twenties with active or convalescent COVID-19. The rearrangement links TRBV7-6 to TRBJ2-1; TRBD2 matches at 9 bases. The sample taken for sequencing was peripheral blood. CDR3 DNA: TGTGCCAGCAGCTTAGTGGGCCTAGCGGGACCCAATGAGCAGTTCTTC. Protein: CASSLVGLAGPNEQFF.